The rows below give T cell receptor beta chains drawn from one sample of a study of cytomegalovirus exposure and HLA in healthy donors. TCRdb keeps only in-frame clones here, not all; method: immunoSEQ multiplex PCR. The repertoire has some 110,000 clones, around 76% of them found once; the top ten carry 15% to 20%. The material sequenced was PBMCs. The receptors derive from a man aged 45 to 65 in good health and CMV-seropositive. Each CDR3 is given with its conserved first and last residue. The order of the fields is J gene, V gene, D gene, clone size, CDR3 DNA, CDR3 protein. A D gene is named only where the DNA matches it firmly. Clone size, where shown, is once, few, many, or a class for clones that have expanded.

>TRBJ1-3|TRBV18|.|.
TGTGCCAGCTCACCCAGGGTAAACTCTGGAAACACCATATATTTT
CASSPRVNSGNTIYF
>TRBJ2-6|TRBV2|.|.
TGTGCCCCCGATAGTTTAGGGGCCGGGGCCAACGTCCTGACTTTC
CAPDSLGAGANVLTF
>TRBJ2-5|TRBV6-5|.|once
TGTGCCAGCAGTTACTCTTCGGGGTGGGAGACCCAGTACTTC
CASSYSSGWETQYF
>TRBJ2-2|TRBV28|TRBD1|.
TGTGCCAGCACCTGGACAGGAGCCAACACCGGGGAGCTGTTTTTT
CASTWTGANTGELFF
>TRBJ1-5|TRBV15|.|.
TGTGCCACCAGCAGAGATACGGTTCAGCCCCAGCATTTT
CATSRDTVQPQHF
>TRBJ2-5|TRBV19|.|.
TGTGCCAGTAGTATCGATTCGTGGAGCGGAGAGGAAGAGACCCAGTACTTC
CASSIDSWSGEEETQYF
>TRBJ1-2|TRBV5-4|TRBD1|few
TGTGCCTGCGAGGGACAGAACTCTTTTGGCTACACCTTC
CACEGQNSFGYTF
>TRBJ2-3|TRBV4-2|.|.
TGTGCCAGCAGCTCCCGGTCGTGGTACCAGAGCGGCACAGATACGCAGTATTTT
CASSSRSWYQSGTDTQYF
>TRBJ2-7|TRBV18|.|.
TGTGCCAGCTCACCGTCTACCTCCTACGAGCAGTACTTC
CASSPSTSYEQYF
>TRBJ2-7|TRBV27|TRBD2|.
TGTGCCAGCAGTCCCCTCGGGACTAGCGGGGCTTACGAGCAGTACTTC
CASSPLGTSGAYEQYF
>TRBJ2-3|TRBV7-7|TRBD1|few
TGTGCTAGCAGCTTAGGGGGACAGTACCCGCAGTATTTT
CASSLGGQYPQYF
>TRBJ1-1|TRBV7-2|.|few
TGTGCCAGCAGCTTCCGGGGGAGCACTGAAGCTTTCTTT
CASSFRGSTEAFF
>TRBJ2-5|TRBV15|TRBD2|.
TGTGCCCTGAAGCGGGGGGGTGATGAGACCCAGTACTTC
CALKRGGDETQYF
>TRBJ2-5|TRBV7-9|TRBD2|once
TGTGCCAGCAGCTTAGTAGGAGCGGGGGCAGAGACCCAGTACTTC
CASSLVGAGAETQYF
>TRBJ2-7|TRBV9|.|.
TGTGCCAGCAGCGTAGGGCAAGACTACGAGCAGTACTTC
CASSVGQDYEQYF
>TRBJ2-5|TRBV6-6|TRBD1|.
TGTGCCAGCAGTTACGCAGGGACAGCAGACCAAGAGACCCAGTACTTC
CASSYAGTADQETQYF